This TCR beta chain was captured in a study of blood T cell repertoires in COVID-19. Study-level background: T cells, B-cell-depleted T cells, or PBMCs supplied cDNA or gDNA.

This CDR3 is built from 13 residues. Trimming at V came to 4 bases and at J to 6 bases, leaving 5 bases not matched to a gene. Germline-derived CDR1 and CDR2 are SGHTA and FQGNSA. Patients of the Seattle cohort, enrolled during active infection, were followed longitudinally. Original processing methods: Estimated nucleated cell counts came from reference gene primer amplification. Repertoires were generated with immunoSEQ multiplex PCR, while TCRdb's copy carries only in-frame clones and drops some. V and J calls and clone size are given by that table; D and trimming were obtained from the DNA. The data hold fewer than 350,000 clones, with 80% to 95% observed a single time.

The TCR sequence derives from a woman aged 30 to 39 with COVID-19, enrolled during active disease. J is TRBJ2-7 and V is TRBV7-2; TRBD2 matches at 8 bases. Sequencing input: peripheral blood. DNA of the CDR3: TGTGCCAGCAGCTGGAGTAGCGGGACCGAGCAGTACTTC. It encodes CASSWSSGTEQYF.